This record covers a single T cell receptor beta chain. Its antigen is undetermined. The sample comes from a study of cytotoxic CD8 clonotypes in ibrutinib-treated CLL. Sequencing was designed to attain a depth spanning 1 in 200,000 to 1 in 1 million T cells. The method was immunoSEQ multiplex PCR; TCRdb's version includes in-frame clones alone and lacks a portion of them. The data show tens of thousands of clones, roughly 57% seen once. Study findings and constraints: On treatment, the uncommon public clonotypes contracted or remained stable. At ibrutinib response, clonality increased, and at progression it declined back toward baseline.

This CDR3 contains 16 residues. The V and J ends lost 3 bases and 9 bases respectively, with 24 bases between them. The germline CDR1 and CDR2 sequences are LNHNV and YYDKDF (reference sequence). Roughly 2 micrograms of genomic DNA from cryopreserved PBMCs went into TCR beta libraries. This specimen consisted of PBMCs, obtained after 12 months of ibrutinib treatment. The sequence was obtained from a human donor with chronic lymphocytic leukemia. The rearrangement uses TRBV15 and TRBJ2-7; D is perhaps TRBD2 (7 bases). The CDR3, as DNA: TGTGCCACCAGCAGCAGGGGAGGGCGTGGGTCCAAGGTGCAGTACTTC. Amino acid sequence: CATSSRGGRGSKVQYF.